The following is a T cell receptor beta chain sequence with its context. Its cognate antigen is unknown. Trimming shortened V by 3 bases and J by 5 bases, and 20 bases separated the two germline ends. This CDR3 contains 17 residues. Germline V CDR1 and CDR2: SGHNT, YENEEA. This PCR relied on a set of 60 Vbeta primers and 13 Jbeta primers. TCRdb's table, derived via immunoSEQ multiplex PCR, lists solely in-frame clones and lacks some. The sample yields hundreds of thousands of clones, around 80% seen once. The sample belongs to a study of cytomegalovirus exposure and HLA in healthy donors. Study-wide results and limits: By HLA locus, TCR association rates varied in a later analysis, with DRB1 showing the most and HLA-C the fewest. In a later analysis, HLA-associated TCR beta chains were more clonally expanded than equally common others.

Material for sequencing was PBMCs. This receptor was taken from a boy aged 2 to 10 in good health and CMV-seronegative. The gene calls are TRBV11-3 and TRBJ1-5, with TRBD1 as a possible D gene (6 bases). CDR3 sequence: CASSLVARDKKYQPQHF. In nucleotides, the CDR3 is TGTGCCAGCAGCTTGGTCGCCCGGGACAAGAAATATCAGCCCCAGCATTTT. The full variable domain, with the rest looked up from reference TRBV11-3 and TRBJ1-5, is EAGVVQSPRYKIIEKKQPVAFWCNPISGHNTLYWYLQNLGQGPELLIRYENEEAVDDSQLPKDRFSAERLKGVDSTLKIQPAELGDSAVYLCASSLVARDKKYQPQHFGDGTRLSIL.